Given below is one TCR beta chain in context. Generated by immunoSEQ multiplex PCR, the TCRdb table keeps only in-frame clones and is missing some. This table holds about 77,000 clones, 85% to 90% found once. This specimen comes from a study of OX40 agonist ivuxolimab in advanced cancers. Trimming cost V 0 bases and J 6 bases, with 16 bases left between them. This CDR3 is 16 amino acids long. Germline CDR1 and CDR2: SGHRS and YFSETQ. The sample here was CD4+ or CD8+ T cells sorted from blood, taken in a trial of the OX40 agonist ivuxolimab. V usage is TRBV5-1 and J usage is TRBJ2-4; tentatively, D is TRBD1 or TRBD2 (5 bases each). The clonotype was recovered from an adult with an advanced solid tumor such as melanoma, head and neck, liver or kidney cancer. In DNA form, the CDR3 reads TGCGCCAGCAGCTTGGAGGGACCCCGGGCAGGAAACATTCAGTACTTC. It is translated as CASSLEGPRAGNIQYF.